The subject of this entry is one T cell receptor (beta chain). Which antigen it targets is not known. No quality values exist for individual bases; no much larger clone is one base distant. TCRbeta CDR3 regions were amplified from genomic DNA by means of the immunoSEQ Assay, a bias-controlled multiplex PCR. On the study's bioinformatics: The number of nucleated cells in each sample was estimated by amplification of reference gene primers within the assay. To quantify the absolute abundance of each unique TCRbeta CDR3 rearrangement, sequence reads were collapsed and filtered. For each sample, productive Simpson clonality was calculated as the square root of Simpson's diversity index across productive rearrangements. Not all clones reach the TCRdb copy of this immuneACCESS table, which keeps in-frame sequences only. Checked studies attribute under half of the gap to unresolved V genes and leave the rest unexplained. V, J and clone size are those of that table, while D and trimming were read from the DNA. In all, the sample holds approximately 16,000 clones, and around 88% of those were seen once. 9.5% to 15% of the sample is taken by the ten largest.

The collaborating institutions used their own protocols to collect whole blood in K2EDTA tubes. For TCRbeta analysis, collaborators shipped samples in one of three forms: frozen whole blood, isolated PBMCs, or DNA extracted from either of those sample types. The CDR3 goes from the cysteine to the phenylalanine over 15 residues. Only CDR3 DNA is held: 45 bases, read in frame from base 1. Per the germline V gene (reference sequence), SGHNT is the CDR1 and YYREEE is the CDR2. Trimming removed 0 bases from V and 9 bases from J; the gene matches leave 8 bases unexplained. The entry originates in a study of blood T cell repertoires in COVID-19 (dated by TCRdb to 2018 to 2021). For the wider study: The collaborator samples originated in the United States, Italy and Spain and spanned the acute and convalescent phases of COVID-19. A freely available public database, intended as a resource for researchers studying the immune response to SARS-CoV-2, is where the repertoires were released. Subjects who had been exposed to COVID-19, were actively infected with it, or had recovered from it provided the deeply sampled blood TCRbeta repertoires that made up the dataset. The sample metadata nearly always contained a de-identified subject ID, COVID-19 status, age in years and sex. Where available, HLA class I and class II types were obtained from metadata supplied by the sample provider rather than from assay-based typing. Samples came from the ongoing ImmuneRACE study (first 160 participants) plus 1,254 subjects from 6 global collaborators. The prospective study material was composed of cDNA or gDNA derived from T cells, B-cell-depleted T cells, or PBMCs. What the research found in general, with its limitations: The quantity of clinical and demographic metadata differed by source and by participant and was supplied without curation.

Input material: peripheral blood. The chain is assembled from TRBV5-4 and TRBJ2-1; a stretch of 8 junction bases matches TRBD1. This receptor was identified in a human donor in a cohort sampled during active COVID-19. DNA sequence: TGTGCCAGCAGCTTGGATCAGGGGGCCCTAAGTGAGCAGTTCTTC. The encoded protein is CASSLDQGALSEQFF.